This passage covers 16 T cell receptor beta chains from one sample sequenced in a study of regulatory T cells in long-lasting Graves disease. Time point defined: persistent/refractory GD, antithyroid drugs over 5 years with positive TRAb. From RNA extracted from PBMCs, the TCR library was made. In building TCR beta libraries, iRepertoire HTBI primers were used together with Arm-PCR of CDR3 regions. MiXCR, applied by TCRdb to the multiplex PCR reads, yields one record per CDR3 protein. Among some 340,000 distinct CDR3 sequences listed, 20% to 25% were seen once. Material: peripheral blood mononuclear cells (PBMCs), obtained when the disease was refractory, from a patient treated with antithyroid drugs. Every receptor here comes from a middle-aged woman with Graves disease.

This clonotype was observed at least ten times. The rearrangement links TRBV11-2 to TRBJ2-7; D is undetermined. Trimming left V 4 bases short and J 2 bases short, with 9 bases between. This CDR3 has 13 residues. CDR1 is SGHAT and CDR2 is FQNNGV in the germline V gene. The CDR3 region is CASSSSDAYEQYF. Written as DNA, the CDR3 is TGTGCCAGCAGCTCATCGGACGCCTACGAGCAGTACTTC.

This clonotype was counted ten times or more. The chain is built from TRBV12-3 or TRBV12-4 and TRBJ1-4; 8 bases match TRBD1. Trimming at V came to 3 bases and at J to 8 bases, leaving 5 bases not matched to a gene. The CDR3 length is 14 residues. Here the CDR3 reads CASSFGQGEEKLFF. DNA of the CDR3: TGTGCCAGCAGTTTTGGACAGGGTGAAGAAAAACTGTTTTTT.

The chain is built from TRBV5-5 and TRBJ2-7; 12 bases are shared with TRBD2. In germline, CDR1 is SGHKS, CDR2 YYEKEE (reference sequence). Trimming removed 4 bases from V and 5 bases from J; junction bases left unmatched: 10. This CDR3 region has 16 residues. Written as DNA, the CDR3 is TGTGCCAGCAGCAGACTCCCGGGACTAGCGGGTGACGAGCAGTACTTC. Translated: CASSRLPGLAGDEQYF.

This clonotype was counted at least ten times. J is TRBJ2-7 and V is TRBV6-1, with 7 bases lining up with TRBD1. The V gene end was trimmed by 6 bases and the J gene end by 7 bases; junction bases not matched to a gene: 12. Germline V CDR1 and CDR2: MNHNS, SASEGT. This CDR3 has 14 residues. CDR3 sequence (DNA): TGTGCCAGCAGATCGGGACAGAACTCGGCGGAGCAGTACTTC. Protein product: CASRSGQNSAEQYF.

The J gene is TRBJ2-7, the V gene TRBV29-1, with a tentative D call TRBD1 (6 bases). V lost 1 base to trimming and J lost 1 base, with 11 bases between them. This CDR3 spans 14 amino acids. CDR1 is SQVTM and CDR2 is ANQGSEA in the germline V gene. This CDR3 is CSVEASGQSYEQYF. CDR3 sequence (DNA): TGCAGCGTTGAAGCTTCGGGACAATCCTACGAGCAGTACTTC.

This clonotype was recorded a few times. Its ends do not fully match the called genes, so a read error is possible. This rearrangement joins TRBV6-1 to TRBJ2-7, with 9 bases that match TRBD1. Germline values: CDR1 MNHNS, CDR2 SASEGT. CDR3 size: 12 residues. The CDR3 sequence: CASSGSGQGEYF. CDR3 bases: TGCGCCAGCAGTGGGTCGGGACAGGGCGAATACTTC.

This clonotype appeared many times. This chain joins TRBV6-1 and TRBJ2-7, with D hard to call. The CDR3 loop spans 12 amino acids. Germline CDR1 reads MNHNS; CDR2 reads SASEGT. V dropped 10 bases and J dropped 3 bases, with 13 bases sitting between them. CDR3 sequence reads: CATRSTSYEQYF. The CDR3 bases are TGTGCCACCCGAAGTACCAGCTACGAGCAGTACTTC.

This clonotype was recorded many times. The chain combines TRBV5-1 with TRBJ2-7, with D hard to call. CDR3 length equals 16 residues. With 0 bases removed from V and 0 bases from J, the gap between germline ends came to 13 bases. Germline CDR1 SGHRS, CDR2 YFSETQ. CDR3 nucleotides: TGCGCCAGCAGCTTGGAGACAACGGGTAGCTCCTACGAGCAGTACTTC. Protein product: CASSLETTGSSYEQYF.

This clonotype was seen at least ten times. This chain connects TRBV28 to TRBJ2-7; 13 nucleotides agree with TRBD2. Germline CDR1 MDHEN, CDR2 SYDVKM. J gave up 4 bases and V 5 bases, and 17 bases lay outside the gene matches. The CDR3 has 19 amino acids. The CDR3 region is CASSPTGLAGSGTRYEQYF. The CDR3 DNA follows: TGTGCCAGCAGTCCCACGGGACTAGCGGGATCCGGTACTCGATACGAGCAGTACTTC.

With regard to this clonotype: Germline and junction disagree at one end, which may indicate a read error. This chain joins TRBV13 and TRBJ1-4; D unresolved. The V gene's germline CDR1 is PRHDT and CDR2 FYEKMQ (reference sequence). This CDR3 is 14 amino acids long. The CDR3 spells CASSLGGIGEKLFF. The DNA for the CDR3 is TGTGCCAGCAGCCTAGGTGGAATAGGGGAAAAACTGTTTTTT.

This clonotype was counted at least ten times. CDR3 in DNA: TGTGCCAGCAGTTACTCTGACCCCGAACAAGAGACCCAGTACTTC. Protein product: CASSYSDPEQETQYF. The rearrangement links TRBV6-5 to TRBJ2-5; D is unresolved. CDR1 MNHEY and CDR2 SVGAGI come from the germline V gene. This CDR3 has 15 amino acids. Deletions cut 0 bases from V and 2 bases from J, with 10 bases between.

At least ten counts were recorded for this clonotype. The chain employs TRBV27 and TRBJ2-2; D is uncertain. The CDR3 sequence is 17 residues long. With 8 bases removed from V and 0 bases from J, the gap between germline ends came to 19 bases. The germline V gene has CDR1 MNHEY and CDR2 SMNVEV (reference sequence). The CDR3, as DNA: TGTGCCAGCTCCCCGTCAATTGGGCACTCGAACACCGGGGAGCTGTTTTTT. Translating gives CASSPSIGHSNTGELFF.

In its sample, this clonotype was seen many times. This chain connects TRBV13 to TRBJ2-5, with 9 bases matching TRBD2. CDR1 PRHDT and CDR2 FYEKMQ come from the germline V gene (reference sequence). The CDR3 runs 16 residues. V trimming: 3 bases; J trimming: 2 bases; junction bases outside the gene matches: 7. The CDR3 region has the DNA TGTGCCAGCAGCTTTATAGCGGGAGCGACACAAGAGACCCAGTACTTC. This translates into CASSFIAGATQETQYF. Variable domain in full (rest from reference TRBV13 and TRBJ2-5): AAGVIQSPRHLIKEKRETATLKCYPIPRHDTVYWYQQGPGQDPQFLISFYEKMQSDKGSIPDRFSAQQFSDYHSELNMSSLELGDSALYFCASSFIAGATQETQYFGPGTRLLVL.

This clonotype showed up many times. The V gene is TRBV28, the J gene TRBJ2-7; D possibly uses TRBD1 or TRBD2 (5 bases each). The CDR3 has 12 amino acids. The V end lost 2 bases, the J end lost 5 bases, and 7 bases lay between the germline ends. Per germline, CDR1 MDHEN and CDR2 SYDVKM. The chain's CDR3 is CASSLGTHEQYF. The CDR3 DNA is TGTGCCAGCAGTTTAGGGACCCACGAGCAGTACTTC.

This clonotype was counted many times. The chain carries TRBV10-2 and TRBJ2-4; D unclear. V was trimmed by 5 bases and J by 0 bases, leaving 11 bases between them. Germline CDR1 WSHSY, CDR2 SAAADI. There are 15 residues in the CDR3. CDR3 protein: CASSPEALAKNIQYF. As DNA, the CDR3 is TGCGCCAGCAGTCCCGAAGCCTTAGCCAAAAACATTCAGTACTTC.

This clonotype was counted between two and nine times. The chain couples TRBV3-1 to TRBJ1-1; D is undetermined. CDR1 is LGHDT, CDR2 YNNKEL, per germline (reference sequence). Deletions cut 3 bases from V and 3 bases from J, with 8 bases between. This CDR3 region has 13 residues. Written as DNA, the CDR3 is TGTGCCAGCAGCCACCGTCGAGACACTGAAGCTTTCTTT. It yields the protein CASSHRRDTEAFF.